The TCR beta chain described here comes from a study of control samples from healthy donors and cancer patients. The CDR3 sequence is 19 residues long. The V gene's germline CDR1 is MGHRA and CDR2 YSYEKL. Unmatched junction bases numbered 13, after V lost 1 base and J lost 2 bases. Data came from immunoSEQ multiplex PCR; TCRdb stores just in-frame clones and leaves some out. The table has about 150,000 clones, roughly 94% seen once. The TCR was taken from a man aged 35 to 55 in good health. Sequencing used blood. The chain has TRBV4-1 and TRBJ2-3; 9 nucleotides align to TRBD2. The CDR3, as DNA: TGCGCCAGCAGCCAAGGGAGGGGTAGCGGGGGCCAGTCCACAGATACGCAGTATTTT. Translation gives CASSQGRGSGGQSTDTQYF.